One and the same sample provided the 18 T cell receptor beta chains below, sequenced in a study of OX40 agonist ivuxolimab in advanced cancers. Sequencing was performed with immunoSEQ multiplex PCR; in TCRdb, only in-frame clones are kept and a portion is missing. The sample lists 65,000 to 90,000 clones, over 75% seen once, with around 0.51% in the top ten. The specimen comprised CD4+ or CD8+ T cells sorted from blood, sampled in a trial of the OX40 agonist ivuxolimab. All receptors derive from an adult with an advanced solid tumor such as melanoma, head and neck, liver or kidney cancer.

The chain carries TRBV6-1 and TRBJ1-5; TRBD1 matches at 9 bases. The CDR3 length is 15 residues. Germline V lookup: CDR1 MNHNS, CDR2 SASEGT. Trimming removed 5 bases from V and 4 bases from J; junction bases left unmatched: 6. In DNA form, the CDR3 reads TGTGCCAGCAGTACATCGACAGGGGGAAATCAGCCCCAGCATTTT. Encoded protein: CASSTSTGGNQPQHF.

V usage is TRBV6-1 and J usage is TRBJ2-7; D gene ambiguous. Germline lookup yields CDR1 MNHNS and CDR2 SASEGT. This CDR3 is 13 amino acids long. Trimming shortened V by 1 base and J by 3 bases, and 7 bases separated the two germline ends. CDR3 sequence reads: CASSEVRDYEQYF. CDR3 DNA: TGTGCCAGCAGTGAAGTCAGAGACTACGAGCAGTACTTC.

The rearrangement joins TRBV18 to TRBJ2-5, with 8 bases that match TRBD1. V shed 3 bases, J shed 2 bases, and the junction held 5 bases outside the gene matches. This CDR3 comprises 15 residues. CDR1 is KGHSH and CDR2 is LQKENI in the germline V gene. This CDR3 reads CASSPPDRAQETQYF. CDR3 DNA sequence: TGTGCCAGCTCACCTCCGGACAGGGCACAAGAGACCCAGTACTTC.

The chain has TRBV7-2 and TRBJ2-3, with 11 bases identical to TRBD2. Germline CDR1 SGHTA, CDR2 FQGNSA. The CDR3 sequence is 15 residues long. Trimming cost V 2 bases and J 5 bases; bases outside gene matches: 3. CDR3 region: CASSLRTSGRDTQYF. CDR3 in DNA: TGTGCCAGCAGCTTAAGGACTAGCGGGCGAGATACGCAGTATTTT.

The chain uses TRBV4-3 and TRBJ2-3; D is possibly TRBD1 (6 bases). The CDR3 sequence is 16 residues long. Germline V gene lookup returns CDR1 LGHNA and CDR2 YSLEER. Trimming shortened V by 0 bases and J by 1 base, and 11 bases separated the two germline ends. The CDR3 region has the DNA TGCGCCAGCAGCCAAGAGGCGGCAGGGGGCACAGATACGCAGTATTTT. Translating it yields CASSQEAAGGTDTQYF.

V gene TRBV6-6 combines with J gene TRBJ2-3; no reliable D call. CDR1 and CDR2 (germline): MNHNY, SVGAGI (reference sequence). This CDR3 has 16 residues. V was pared by 6 bases and J by 7 bases, with 23 bases between. CDR3 sequence: CASSPHRGEELYTQYF. The CDR3 DNA sequence: TGTGCCAGCAGCCCCCACCGTGGGGAAGAGTTGTATACGCAGTATTTT.

The gene calls are TRBV18 and TRBJ2-7; 9 bases map to TRBD2. J gave up 6 bases and V 1 base, and 10 bases lay outside the gene matches. Germline V gives CDR1 KGHSH, CDR2 LQKENI. CDR3 length equals 16 residues. CDR3: CASSPRLSSGMSEQYF. CDR3 nucleotides: TGTGCCAGCTCACCACGATTGTCTAGCGGGATGAGCGAGCAGTACTTC.

The V gene is TRBV28, the J gene TRBJ2-5; D unclear. Germline CDR1 reads MDHEN; CDR2 reads SYDVKM. Trimming pared 3 bases from V and 1 base from J, leaving 12 bases between. The CDR3 loop spans 15 amino acids. The CDR3: CASSFGRAPQETQYF. DNA of the CDR3: TGTGCCAGCAGTTTCGGCCGGGCCCCCCAAGAGACCCAGTACTTC.

The genes are TRBV7-2 and TRBJ2-5; 12 positions agree with TRBD2. The trim removed 5 bases at V and 4 bases at J, leaving 2 bases unmatched. Germline assignment: CDR1 SGHTA and CDR2 FQGNSA. This CDR3 is 14 amino acids long. The DNA of the CDR3 is TGTGCCAGCAGCGCGGGACTAGCGGGAGAGACCCAGTACTTC. The encoded protein is CASSAGLAGETQYF.

J is TRBJ2-3 and V is TRBV7-3; D is possibly TRBD2 (5 bases). Germline CDR1 is SGHTA and CDR2 is FQGTGA. Trimming stripped 3 bases from V and 6 bases from J, with 10 bases between. This CDR3 is built from 13 residues. CDR3 in DNA: TGTGCCAGCAGCTTGGCTAGCCGGGATACGCAGTATTTT. This gives the protein CASSLASRDTQYF.

This sequence joins TRBV9 and TRBJ2-3; TRBD1 might be the D (6 bases). The V and J ends lost 3 bases and 4 bases respectively, with 18 bases between them. The CDR3 sequence is 16 residues long. CDR1 and CDR2 from the germline V gene are SGDLS and YYNGEE. CDR3 sequence (DNA): TGTGCCAGCAGCGAGGGGGTGAAAGGGGTCCCAGATACGCAGTATTTT. It codes for CASSEGVKGVPDTQYF. Supplemented by reference TRBV9 and TRBJ2-3, the full variable domain reads DSGVTQTPKHLITATGQRVTLRCSPRSGDLSVYWYQQSLDQGLQFLIQYYNGEERAKGNILERFSAQQFPDLHSELNLSSLELGDSALYFCASSEGVKGVPDTQYFGPGTRLTVL.

The genes are TRBV6-5 and TRBJ2-1; the D is unclear. Germline V CDR1 and CDR2: MNHEY, SVGAGI. V lost 4 bases to trimming and J lost 8 bases, with 12 bases between them. The CDR3 consists of 13 residues. The DNA of the CDR3 is TGTGCCAGCAGTTTCCGACAAAGCTATGAGCAGTTCTTC. Amino acids: CASSFRQSYEQFF.

This chain links TRBV18 with TRBJ2-3; D ambiguous. The germline V and J ends were trimmed by 2 bases and 4 bases, with 4 bases remaining between them. Germline-derived CDR1 and CDR2 are KGHSH and LQKENI. The CDR3 spans 12 residues. The chain's CDR3 is CASSPGSDTQYF. The CDR3 DNA reads TGTGCCAGCTCACCAGGCTCAGATACGCAGTATTTT.

J is TRBJ2-5 and V is TRBV15; no definite D call. This CDR3 region has 13 residues. V was shortened by 5 bases and J by 1 base, with 8 bases between the two germline ends. Germline values: CDR1 LNHNV, CDR2 YYDKDF (reference sequence). Here the CDR3 DNA reads TGTGCCACCAGCCGACGGGTCCAAGAGACCCAGTACTTC. Its protein product is CATSRRVQETQYF.

This chain links TRBV29-1 with TRBJ2-1, with 12 bases aligning to TRBD2. The CDR3 spans 15 residues. With 0 bases clipped from V and 9 bases from J, the junction kept 6 bases outside the gene matches. Germline V gene lookup returns CDR1 SQVTM and CDR2 ANQGSEA. DNA for the CDR3: TGCAGCGTTGAAGATCCTAGCGGGAGGGCCCCTGAGCAGTTCTTC. As protein: CSVEDPSGRAPEQFF.

The chain joins TRBV30 to TRBJ2-7; TRBD1 might be the D (6 bases). Trimming took 0 bases from V and 3 from J, leaving 15 bases between them. Germline-derived CDR1 and CDR2 are GTSNPN and SVGIG (reference sequence). The CDR3 runs to 15 residues. The CDR3 bases are TGTGCCTGGAGTGTACATGGGTCAGGGGACTACGAGCAGTACTTC. Encoded protein: CAWSVHGSGDYEQYF.

This clone was recorded once. The chain uses TRBV25-1 and TRBJ1-2; D gene ambiguous. This CDR3 spans 13 amino acids. Germline V gene sequence: CDR1 MGHDK, CDR2 SYGVNS. V was cut by 11 bases and J by 6 bases, with 19 bases left in between. CDR3 in DNA: TGTGCCGGCATAGGAGCTTCTGGGGATGGCTACACCTTC. As protein: CAGIGASGDGYTF.

The chain has TRBV7-9 and TRBJ2-7, with D perhaps TRBD2 (6 bases). The CDR3 is 18 residues long. V was trimmed by 4 bases and J by 0 bases, leaving 22 bases between them. Germline CDR1 and CDR2: SEHNR and FQNEAQ (reference sequence). CDR3 DNA sequence: TGTGCCAGCAGCTCTAACGGTAGGCTCCGGGAGAGCTCCTACGAGCAGTACTTC. Protein sequence: CASSSNGRLRESSYEQYF.